Following are 23 T cell receptor beta chains from one sample sequenced in a study of human T cells and chemical hapten exposure. TCRdb reprocessed the RACE reads via MiXCR and lists one record per CDR3 protein. This sample has 200,000 to 300,000 distinct CDR3 sequences, with over 8% found just once. Stated time point: pre-sensitization, week 0. The treatment was: therapeutic diphenylcyclopropenone sensitization with weekly scalp DPC. The sample consisted of whole blood, taken in connection with sensitization to the hapten diphenylcyclopropenone (DPC). The receptor set was obtained from a middle-aged woman with alopecia areata. Some clones in this sample may be carry-over from other donors' samples.

In its sample, this clonotype was seen a few times. The chain links TRBV6-4 to TRBJ1-1; 7 bases are a match to TRBD1. V shed 7 bases, J shed 5 bases, and the junction held 13 bases outside the gene matches. The CDR3 is 15 amino acids. Germline values: CDR1 MRHNA, CDR2 SNTAGT. CDR3 DNA sequence: TGTGCCAGCATCTACACAGGGGTTTTTGAAACTGAAGCTTTCTTT. Protein product: CASIYTGVFETEAFF.

This clonotype appeared many times. The V gene is TRBV6-2 or TRBV6-3, the J gene TRBJ2-7; D not certain. The CDR3 totals 12 residues. Trimming took 0 bases from V and 5 from J, leaving 5 bases between them. Germline CDR1 and CDR2: MNHEY and SVGEGT. The CDR3 DNA follows: TGTGCCAGCAGTTACTCAACCCACGAGCAGTACTTC. Its protein product is CASSYSTHEQYF.

V usage is TRBV29-1 and J usage is TRBJ2-1; no clear D gene. Trimming left V 2 bases short and J 6 bases short, with 11 bases between. The CDR3 sequence is 13 residues long. CDR1 is SQVTM, CDR2 ANQGSEA, per germline. For the CDR3, the DNA is TGCAGCGTTGAAAGGCCCAGGAGCAATGAGCAGTTCTTC. Its translation is CSVERPRSNEQFF.

The V call is TRBV7-2, the J call TRBJ2-3; D remains unclear. The CDR3 length is 13 residues. Looked up from germline, CDR1 is SGHTA and CDR2 is FQGNSA. V lost 5 bases and J lost 4, with 10 bases in between. The CDR3 region is CASSPGVADTQYF. In nucleotides, the CDR3 is TGTGCCAGCAGCCCCGGAGTCGCAGATACGCAGTATTTT.

This sequence joins TRBV24-1 and TRBJ2-2; a weak D match, TRBD2 (5 bases). The CDR3 contains 14 residues. Germline CDR1 and CDR2: KGHDR and SFDVKD. The ends were cut back, 5 bases at V and 5 bases at J, with 11 bases in the middle. CDR3: CATSGPGRTGELFF. CDR3 nucleotide sequence: TGTGCCACCAGTGGGCCGGGGAGAACCGGGGAGCTGTTTTTT.

The table lists this clonotype with a few counts. The chain links TRBV21-1 to TRBJ2-1; the DNA was not compared with TRBD1, the D call given in the table. TRBV21-1 is annotated as a pseudogene. The CDR3 totals 14 residues. The CDR3 bases are TGTGCCAGCAGCAGGGGGACAGTTTACAATGAGCAGTTCTTC. Protein: CASSRGTVYNEQFF.

This clonotype was detected many times. This sequence joins TRBV29-1 and TRBJ2-2, with a tentative D call TRBD1 (5 bases). Trimming pared 6 bases from V and 6 bases from J, leaving 14 bases between. Germline values: CDR1 SQVTM, CDR2 ANQGSEA. The CDR3 covers 13 residues. CDR3 sequence: CSVQQEWAGELFF. The CDR3 DNA reads TGCAGCGTGCAACAGGAATGGGCCGGGGAGCTGTTTTTT.

This clonotype has a handful of counts. The CDR3 reads CASRSRDRVKNYGYTF. The CDR3 nucleotides read TGTGCCAGCAGGTCTAGAGACAGGGTAAAGAACTATGGCTACACCTTC. This chain connects TRBV12-3 or TRBV12-4 to TRBJ1-2, with 7 positions matching TRBD1. V lost 6 bases to trimming and J lost 2 bases; unmatched junction nucleotides: 12. The CDR3 covers 16 residues.

The chain employs TRBV12-3 or TRBV12-4 and TRBJ2-7, with a possible D match to TRBD1 (6 bases). V was cut by 7 bases and J by 2 bases, with 18 bases left in between. The CDR3 has 15 residues. CDR3 coding DNA: TGTGCCAGCACCCCATTTGGACAGATTACCTACGAGCAGTACTTC. Amino acid sequence: CASTPFGQITYEQYF.

This clonotype was detected only a few times. The chain recombines TRBV5-5 with TRBJ2-1; the match to TRBD2 covers 10 bases. The CDR3 is 17 residues long. J lost 6 bases, V lost 0 bases, and 9 bases had no gene match. Germline V gives CDR1 SGHKS, CDR2 YYEKEE (reference sequence). This CDR3 is CASSLVAGGGMGNEQFF. CDR3 coding DNA: TGTGCCAGCAGCTTGGTAGCGGGAGGTGGAATGGGCAATGAGCAGTTCTTC.

This clonotype was observed a few times. This chain connects TRBV5-1 to TRBJ2-1, with unresolved D. Germline V CDR1 and CDR2: SGHRS, YFSETQ. This CDR3 spans 13 amino acids. The V end was cut by 5 bases, the J end by 7 bases, with 13 bases between. The CDR3 DNA is TGCGCCAGCAGAGAGGTTTTGGTTAATGAGCAGTTCTTC. It specifies CASREVLVNEQFF.

V gene TRBV20-1 combines with J gene TRBJ2-3, with 9 positions matching TRBD2. The CDR3 sequence is 13 residues long. CDR1 is DFQATT, CDR2 SNEGSKA, per germline (reference sequence). The CDR3, as DNA: TGCTGCGGACTAGCGTCTGACACAGATACGCAGTATTTT. Protein product: CCGLASDTDTQYF.

This clonotype was detected a few times. The chain couples TRBV5-1 to TRBJ1-1; possibly TRBD1 for D (6 bases). The length of the CDR3 is 13 residues. The V and J ends lost 5 bases and 4 bases respectively, with 12 bases between them. CDR1 is SGHRS and CDR2 is YFSETQ in the germline V gene. The CDR3 sequence is CASRLDRSTEAFF. The CDR3, as DNA: TGCGCCAGCAGACTTGACAGGTCCACTGAAGCTTTCTTT.

This clonotype has ten or more counts. J is TRBJ1-1 and V is TRBV6-5; D uncertain. V was shortened by 1 base and J by 1 base, with 7 bases between the two germline ends. Germline lookup yields CDR1 MNHEY and CDR2 SVGAGI. The length of the CDR3 is 14 residues. The CDR3 region is CASSYLRANTEAFF. In DNA, the CDR3 is TGTGCCAGCAGTTACTTGAGGGCGAACACTGAAGCTTTCTTT.

V gene TRBV29-1 combines with J gene TRBJ2-7; TRBD2 matches at 8 bases. Germline V CDR1 and CDR2: SQVTM, ANQGSEA. The CDR3 is 13 amino acids. V trimming: 4 bases; J trimming: 3 bases; junction bases outside the gene matches: 5. In DNA form, the CDR3 reads TGCAGCGTTGGTGCGGGGGGCCTCTACGAGCAGTACTTC. Its translation: CSVGAGGLYEQYF.

This clonotype came up a few times. The chain combines TRBV6-5 with TRBJ2-1, with TRBD2 matching 13 bases. The CDR3 is 18 residues long. With V trimmed by 0 bases and J by 7 bases, 9 bases remained unmatched. The V gene's germline CDR1 is MNHEY and CDR2 SVGAGI. CDR3 DNA sequence: TGTGCCAGCAGTTACTCGTATAGGACTAGCGGGAGTTTAAATGAGCAGTTCTTC. This codes for CASSYSYRTSGSLNEQFF.

The chain links TRBV27 to TRBJ1-6; possible D gene TRBD1, 6 bases. In germline, CDR1 is MNHEY, CDR2 SMNVEV (reference sequence). CDR3 size: 14 residues. The ends were cut back, 4 bases at V and 4 bases at J, with 8 bases in the middle. The CDR3 sequence: CASSSQGYNSPLHF. The CDR3 bases are TGTGCCAGCAGTTCACAGGGTTATAATTCACCCCTCCACTTT.

This clonotype turned up a few times. The chain is built from TRBV12-3 or TRBV12-4 and TRBJ2-1, with D possibly being TRBD2 (5 bases). The CDR3 spans 14 residues. Trimming stripped 6 bases from V and 4 bases from J, with 13 bases between. CDR3 sequence (DNA): TGTGCCAGCAGACCCAACCCGGGGTACAATGAGCAGTTCTTC. Translating gives CASRPNPGYNEQFF.

This clonotype was observed at least ten times. V is TRBV7-3 and J is TRBJ2-3; possible D gene TRBD1, 5 bases. Per the germline V gene, CDR1 is SGHTA and CDR2 is FQGTGA. Trimming removed 0 bases at V and 5 bases at J, with 6 bases between. The CDR3 loop spans 13 amino acids. This CDR3 is CASSLTREDTQYF. The CDR3 DNA reads as TGTGCCAGCAGCTTAACCAGGGAAGATACGCAGTATTTT. Full variable domain (outside the CDR3, taken from reference TRBV7-3 and TRBJ2-3): GAGVSQTPSNKVTEKGKYVELRCDPISGHTALYWYRQSLGQGPEFLIYFQGTGAADDSGLPNDRFFAVRPEGSVSTLKIQRTERGDSAVYLCASSLTREDTQYFGPGTRLTVL.

Written as DNA, the CDR3 is TGTGCCAGCAGTAGACGGGATAGCAATCAGCCCCAGCATTTT. Protein sequence: CASSRRDSNQPQHF. This chain connects TRBV6-6 to TRBJ1-5, with D uncertain. V gave up 5 bases and J gave up 0 bases, with 8 bases separating them. The CDR3 is 14 amino acids. Looked up from germline, CDR1 is MNHNY and CDR2 is SVGAGI (reference sequence).

The sample holds a few counts of this clonotype. This sequence joins TRBV2 and TRBJ2-7; D gene uncertain. The V end lost 1 base, the J end lost 7 bases, and 20 bases lay between the germline ends. Per the germline V gene, CDR1 is SNHLY and CDR2 is FYNNEI. The CDR3 totals 16 residues. For the CDR3, the DNA is TGTGCCAGCAGTGAAGAGGGTCCTCGCCCACAGACGGAGCAGTACTTC. Amino acids: CASSEEGPRPQTEQYF. Full variable domain (missing parts from reference TRBV2 and TRBJ2-7): EPEVTQTPSHQVTQMGQEVILRCVPISNHLYFYWYRQILGQKVEFLVSFYNNEISEKSEIFDDQFSVERPDGSNFTLKIRSTKLEDSAMYFCASSEEGPRPQTEQYFGPGTRLTVT.

The CDR3 spells CASSRSGRSYNEQFF. CDR3 in DNA: TGTGCCAGCAGTCGGAGCGGAAGGTCCTACAATGAGCAGTTCTTC. This chain links TRBV28 with TRBJ2-1; D is perhaps TRBD2 (5 bases). The germline V gene encodes CDR1 MDHEN and CDR2 SYDVKM. This CDR3 region has 15 residues. The ends were cut back, 5 bases at V and 1 base at J, with 12 bases in the middle.

V is TRBV6-5 and J is TRBJ2-4; 8 nucleotides match TRBD2. V lost 5 bases to trimming and J lost 0 bases; unmatched junction nucleotides: 6. The CDR3 length is 16 residues. CDR1 MNHEY and CDR2 SVGAGI come from the germline V gene. The CDR3 nucleotides read TGTGCCAGCAGTACCATAGCGGGAATAGCCAAAAACATTCAGTACTTC. This sequence encodes CASSTIAGIAKNIQYF.